This TCR beta chain came from a study of cytomegalovirus exposure and HLA in healthy donors. Points from the study as a whole: The availability of immune exposure information extended only to CMV serostatus. In a later analysis, a genetic analysis reported fewer productive-TCR N-insertions in an Asian-associated ancestry cluster than the cohort average.

Germline V gives CDR1 MNHNY, CDR2 SVGAGI (reference sequence). Trimming at V came to 7 bases and at J to 3 bases, leaving 1 base not matched to a gene. The CDR3 covers 13 residues. Notes on this clone: The antigen remains undetermined.

Vbeta (60) and Jbeta (13) primers were used in the PCR. Profiled with immunoSEQ multiplex PCR; TCRdb holds only in-frame clones, not every one. The table lists some 160,000 clones, about 73% of them singletons, with around 3.3% in the top ten. The chain employs TRBV6-6 and TRBJ2-2; TRBD2 aligns across 8 bases. The sequencing input was PBMCs. This receptor was identified in a woman aged 35 to 49 in good health and CMV-seronegative. Written as DNA, the CDR3 is TGTGCCAGCACGACTAGCGACACCGGGGAGCTGTTTTTT. Translation: CASTTSDTGELFF.